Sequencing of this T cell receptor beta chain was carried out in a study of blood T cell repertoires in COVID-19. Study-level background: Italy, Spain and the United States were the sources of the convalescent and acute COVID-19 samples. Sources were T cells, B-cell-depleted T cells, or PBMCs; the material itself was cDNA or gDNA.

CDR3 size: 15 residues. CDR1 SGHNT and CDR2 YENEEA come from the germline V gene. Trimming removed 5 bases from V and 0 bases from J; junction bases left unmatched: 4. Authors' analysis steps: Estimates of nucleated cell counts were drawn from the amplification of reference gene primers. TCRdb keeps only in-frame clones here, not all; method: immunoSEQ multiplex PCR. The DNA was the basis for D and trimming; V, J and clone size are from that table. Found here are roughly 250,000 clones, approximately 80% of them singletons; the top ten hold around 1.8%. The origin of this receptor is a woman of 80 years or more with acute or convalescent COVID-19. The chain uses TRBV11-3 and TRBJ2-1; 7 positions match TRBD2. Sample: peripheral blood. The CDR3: CASSARGSSYNEQFF. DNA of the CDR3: TGTGCCAGCAGCGCGCGGGGGAGCTCCTACAATGAGCAGTTCTTC. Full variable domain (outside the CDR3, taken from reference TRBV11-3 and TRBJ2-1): EAGVVQSPRYKIIEKKQPVAFWCNPISGHNTLYWYLQNLGQGPELLIRYENEEAVDDSQLPKDRFSAERLKGVDSTLKIQPAELGDSAVYLCASSARGSSYNEQFFGPGTRLTVL.